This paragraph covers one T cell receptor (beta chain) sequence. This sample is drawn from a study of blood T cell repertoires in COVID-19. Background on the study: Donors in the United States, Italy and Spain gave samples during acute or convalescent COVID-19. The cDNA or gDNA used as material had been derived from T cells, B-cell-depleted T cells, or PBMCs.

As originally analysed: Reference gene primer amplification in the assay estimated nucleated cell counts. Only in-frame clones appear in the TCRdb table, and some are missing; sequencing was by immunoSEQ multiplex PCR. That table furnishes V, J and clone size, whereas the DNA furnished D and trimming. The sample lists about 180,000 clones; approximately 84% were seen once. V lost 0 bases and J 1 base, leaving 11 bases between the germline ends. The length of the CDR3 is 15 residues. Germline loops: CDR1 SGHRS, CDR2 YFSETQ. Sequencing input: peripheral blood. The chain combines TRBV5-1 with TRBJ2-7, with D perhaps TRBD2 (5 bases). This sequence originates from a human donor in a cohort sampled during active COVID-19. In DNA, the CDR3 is TGCGCCAGCAGCTTGGTCGGGGTGTCGTCCTACGAGCAGTACTTC. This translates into CASSLVGVSSYEQYF.